A selection of T cell receptor beta chains follows, all from one sample in a study of beta chain features in type 1 diabetes. Assay: immunoSEQ multiplex PCR; the TCRdb copy retains only in-frame clones and omits some. Of about 320,000 clones in the sample, 12% to 15% were seen once. The specimen sequenced was central memory CD4+ T cells from blood. The receptors come from a man aged 30-40 years in good health. Each CDR3 is given with its conserved first and last residue. D genes are given only for firm matches. Rows give clone size only sometimes, using once, few, many, or a class for an expanded clone.

J gene,clone size,V gene,D gene,CDR3 protein,CDR3 DNA
TRBJ2-1,many,TRBV15,TRBD1,CATSRDGLGDRPGDEQFF,TGTGCCACCAGCAGAGATGGCCTGGGGGACAGGCCAGGGGATGAGCAGTTCTTC
TRBJ2-7,.,TRBV2,TRBD2,CASSASGGKQYF,TGTGCCAGCAGCGCTAGCGGGGGCAAGCAGTACTTC
TRBJ2-1,few,TRBV10-3,TRBD2,CAIRPGTSGRGDEQFF,TGTGCCATCAGACCCGGGACTAGCGGGAGAGGTGATGAGCAGTTCTTC
TRBJ2-5,.,TRBV6-5,TRBD2,CAGSYGGSGLGTQYF,TGTGCCGGCAGTTACGGGGGGTCTGGTTTAGGGACCCAGTACTTC
TRBJ2-1,.,TRBV18,.,CASSPPSGSDEQFF,TGTGCCAGCTCACCACCGTCGGGGTCCGATGAGCAGTTCTTC
TRBJ1-3,.,TRBV4-1,TRBD1,CASSQRDSSISGNTIYF,TGCGCCAGCAGCCAAAGGGACAGCTCCATCTCTGGAAACACCATATATTTT
TRBJ2-2,few,TRBV14,.,CATKGSLLTGELFF,TGTGCCACCAAGGGGTCCCTTCTAACCGGGGAGCTGTTTTTT
TRBJ1-2,.,TRBV27,.,CASRGTSGGYTF,TGTGCCAGCAGGGGGACATCGGGTGGCTACACCTTC
TRBJ1-6,.,TRBV7-2,.,CASSLIGLGYNSPLHF,TGTGCCAGCAGCTTAATCGGGTTGGGGTATAATTCACCCCTCCACTTT
TRBJ2-1,few,TRBV18,TRBD1,CASSPLGQGLDNEQFF,TGTGCCAGCTCACCCCTAGGACAGGGTCTGGACAATGAGCAGTTCTTC
TRBJ2-5,few,TRBV27,.,CASSSSDSGQETQYF,TGTGCCAGCAGTTCTTCCGATAGCGGTCAAGAGACCCAGTACTTC
TRBJ1-2,.,TRBV6-1,.,CASSELSTPFYGYTF,TGTGCCAGCAGTGAATTGAGTACACCTTTCTATGGCTACACCTTC
TRBJ1-5,.,TRBV18,TRBD1,CASSPPGQNQPQHF,TGTGCCAGCTCACCCCCGGGACAGAATCAGCCCCAGCATTTT
TRBJ1-5,.,TRBV7-2,.,CASSLAPNQPQHF,TGTGCCAGCAGCTTAGCCCCCAATCAGCCCCAGCATTTT
TRBJ2-1,few,TRBV5-1,.,CASSPGTYNEQFF,TGCGCCAGCAGTCCGGGGACATACAATGAGCAGTTCTTC
TRBJ1-6,few,TRBV10-3,.,CATNRANNSPLHF,TGTGCCACCAACAGGGCAAATAATTCACCCCTCCACTTT
TRBJ1-2,.,TRBV29-1,TRBD1,CSVLPLQGALEGYTF,TGCAGCGTTCTCCCCTTACAGGGGGCTTTAGAGGGCTACACCTTC
TRBJ2-3,many,TRBV21-1,.,CASDSGSAADTQYF,TGTGCCAGCGACAGCGGGAGTGCCGCAGATACGCAGTATTTT
TRBJ1-4,few,TRBV2,.,CASTEPGGHEKLFF,TGTGCCAGCACCGAGCCGGGAGGACATGAAAAACTGTTTTTT
TRBJ1-3,.,TRBV29-1,TRBD1,CSVEQGQGRWNTIYF,TGCAGCGTTGAACAGGGACAGGGAAGATGGAACACCATATATTTT
TRBJ2-5,.,TRBV14,.,CASSRNRWETQYF,TGTGCCAGCAGCCGCAACAGGTGGGAGACCCAGTACTTC
TRBJ1-1,few,TRBV7-2,.,CASSTSSSWRRHTEAFF,TGTGCCAGCAGCACATCCTCATCCTGGCGGCGGCACACTGAAGCTTTCTTT
TRBJ2-7,.,TRBV5-4,.,CASSSLQGFVGYEQYF,TGTGCCAGCAGCTCGCTCCAGGGTTTCGTTGGCTACGAGCAGTACTTC
TRBJ1-1,few,TRBV29-1,.,CSVNREMNTEAFF,TGCAGCGTTAATCGGGAGATGAACACTGAAGCTTTCTTT
TRBJ2-3,few,TRBV7-2,.,CASSLRGENTQYF,TGTGCCAGCAGCTTGCGGGGTGAGAATACGCAGTATTTT
TRBJ1-6,few,TRBV4-3,TRBD1,CASSQEDRGLGSPLHF,TGCGCCAGCAGCCAAGAGGACAGGGGGCTTGGTTCACCCCTCCACTTT
TRBJ2-1,few,TRBV7-2,TRBD2,CASSPFSGSFPSSYNEQFF,TGTGCCAGCAGCCCCTTTAGCGGGAGTTTTCCAAGCTCCTACAATGAGCAGTTCTTC
TRBJ2-1,few,TRBV5-8,TRBD1,CASSPPGTGVHNEQFF,TGTGCCAGCAGCCCTCCGGGGACAGGGGTCCACAATGAGCAGTTCTTC
TRBJ2-7,few,TRBV11-2,.,CASSPHLDEQYF,TGTGCCAGCAGCCCCCACCTTGACGAGCAGTACTTC
TRBJ1-5,.,TRBV7-9,.,CASSLQGFGSNQPQHF,TGTGCCAGCAGCTTGCAGGGGTTCGGTAGCAATCAGCCCCAGCATTTT
TRBJ2-3,many,TRBV7-9,.,CASSLGQSGPRNTDTQYF,TGTGCCAGCAGCTTAGGTCAATCGGGGCCTCGTAACACAGATACGCAGTATTTT
TRBJ2-2,.,TRBV10-3,.,CAITNSHDTGELFF,TGTGCCATCACTAATAGCCATGACACCGGGGAGCTGTTTTTT
TRBJ1-2,.,TRBV4-3,.,CASSHHREIYGYTF,TGCGCCAGCAGCCACCACAGGGAGATCTATGGCTACACCTTC
TRBJ1-1,.,TRBV14,.,CASSQETGALSRAFF,TGTGCCAGCAGCCAAGAAACCGGGGCCCTAAGTAGAGCTTTCTTT
TRBJ2-3,few,TRBV29-1,TRBD2,CSVESVGGGRDTQYF,TGCAGCGTTGAATCGGTCGGCGGGGGGCGCGATACGCAGTATTTT
TRBJ1-1,.,TRBV5-1,.,CASSRTTANTEAFF,TGCGCCAGCAGCCGAACGACAGCGAACACTGAAGCTTTCTTT
TRBJ2-7,few,TRBV7-2,TRBD1,CASSSMTGGPATYEQYF,TGTGCCAGCAGCTCTATGACAGGGGGTCCTGCCACCTACGAGCAGTACTTC
TRBJ2-5,few,TRBV5-5,.,CASSFQGGPETQYF,TGTGCCAGCAGCTTCCAGGGAGGACCAGAGACCCAGTACTTC
TRBJ2-3,few,TRBV7-2,TRBD2,CATLAGGRGGTDTQYF,TGTGCCACCTTAGCGGGGGGGCGGGGCGGCACAGATACGCAGTATTTT
TRBJ2-7,few,TRBV7-2,.,CASSLAGTSYEQYF,TGTGCCAGCAGCTTAGCCGGGACCTCCTACGAGCAGTACTTC
TRBJ2-5,.,TRBV5-6,.,CASSLAGETQYF,TGTGCCAGCAGCTTGGCCGGTGAGACCCAGTACTTC
TRBJ2-2,.,TRBV5-1,.,CASSLGTANTGELFF,TGCGCCAGCAGCTTGGGGACAGCGAACACCGGGGAGCTGTTTTTT
TRBJ1-1,few,TRBV11-2,.,CASSRSTGTEAFF,TGTGCCAGCAGCCGATCCACAGGGACTGAAGCTTTCTTT
TRBJ1-5,few,TRBV6-1,.,CASSFRQRSQPQHF,TGTGCCAGCAGTTTCCGGCAGAGATCTCAGCCCCAGCATTTT
TRBJ2-1,.,TRBV5-6,TRBD2,CASSVPGGAGNEQFF,TGTGCCAGCAGCGTGCCCGGGGGGGCAGGTAATGAGCAGTTCTTC
TRBJ2-2,.,TRBV5-1,.,CASSSSVVTGELFF,TGCGCCAGCAGCTCGTCTGTCGTCACCGGGGAGCTGTTTTTT
TRBJ1-5,.,TRBV28,.,CASTADLNQPQHF,TGTGCCAGCACCGCCGATCTCAATCAGCCCCAGCATTTT
TRBJ1-1,few,TRBV5-4,.,CASSLDQTQGWTEAFF,TGTGCCAGCAGCTTGGATCAAACACAGGGTTGGACTGAAGCTTTCTTT
TRBJ2-5,.,TRBV12-5,.,CASGLSHGETQYF,TGTGCTAGTGGTTTGAGTCACGGAGAGACCCAGTACTTC
TRBJ2-4,.,TRBV29-1,.,CSALTWANIQYF,TGCAGCGCCTTGACCTGGGCAAACATTCAGTACTTC
TRBJ1-2,.,TRBV10-3,.,CAIGQSYYGYTF,TGTGCCATCGGCCAGTCTTACTATGGCTACACCTTC
TRBJ2-5,few,TRBV6-5,.,CATRLGGPRETQYF,TGTGCCACTCGGTTGGGGGGCCCCAGGGAGACCCAGTACTTC
TRBJ2-7,few,TRBV5-5,.,CASLKDTSYEQYF,TGTGCCAGCCTCAAAGACACGTCCTACGAGCAGTACTTC
TRBJ1-2,.,TRBV7-2,.,CASSPPTGSYGYTF,TGTGCCAGCAGCCCGCCCACTGGATCCTATGGCTACACCTTC
TRBJ1-5,few,TRBV19,TRBD1,CASSGGTGDQPQHF,TGTGCCAGTAGTGGAGGGACAGGGGATCAGCCCCAGCATTTT
TRBJ2-5,few,TRBV9,.,CASSVAPGLRETQYF,TGTGCCAGCAGCGTAGCCCCTGGGCTCCGGGAGACCCAGTACTTC
TRBJ1-5,few,TRBV10-3,.,CAISEASGQSNQPQHF,TGTGCCATCAGTGAGGCGTCAGGGCAGAGCAATCAGCCCCAGCATTTT
TRBJ1-4,.,TRBV19,.,CASSRSTWTFF,TGTGCCAGTAGTCGATCAACTTGGACATTTTTT
TRBJ1-2,many,TRBV5-4,.,CASSVPGPNYGYTF,TGTGCCAGCAGCGTTCCAGGCCCAAACTATGGCTACACCTTC
TRBJ2-6,few,TRBV7-7,.,CGSGPDVSGANVLTF,TGTGGATCAGGGCCGGATGTCTCTGGGGCCAACGTCCTGACTTTC